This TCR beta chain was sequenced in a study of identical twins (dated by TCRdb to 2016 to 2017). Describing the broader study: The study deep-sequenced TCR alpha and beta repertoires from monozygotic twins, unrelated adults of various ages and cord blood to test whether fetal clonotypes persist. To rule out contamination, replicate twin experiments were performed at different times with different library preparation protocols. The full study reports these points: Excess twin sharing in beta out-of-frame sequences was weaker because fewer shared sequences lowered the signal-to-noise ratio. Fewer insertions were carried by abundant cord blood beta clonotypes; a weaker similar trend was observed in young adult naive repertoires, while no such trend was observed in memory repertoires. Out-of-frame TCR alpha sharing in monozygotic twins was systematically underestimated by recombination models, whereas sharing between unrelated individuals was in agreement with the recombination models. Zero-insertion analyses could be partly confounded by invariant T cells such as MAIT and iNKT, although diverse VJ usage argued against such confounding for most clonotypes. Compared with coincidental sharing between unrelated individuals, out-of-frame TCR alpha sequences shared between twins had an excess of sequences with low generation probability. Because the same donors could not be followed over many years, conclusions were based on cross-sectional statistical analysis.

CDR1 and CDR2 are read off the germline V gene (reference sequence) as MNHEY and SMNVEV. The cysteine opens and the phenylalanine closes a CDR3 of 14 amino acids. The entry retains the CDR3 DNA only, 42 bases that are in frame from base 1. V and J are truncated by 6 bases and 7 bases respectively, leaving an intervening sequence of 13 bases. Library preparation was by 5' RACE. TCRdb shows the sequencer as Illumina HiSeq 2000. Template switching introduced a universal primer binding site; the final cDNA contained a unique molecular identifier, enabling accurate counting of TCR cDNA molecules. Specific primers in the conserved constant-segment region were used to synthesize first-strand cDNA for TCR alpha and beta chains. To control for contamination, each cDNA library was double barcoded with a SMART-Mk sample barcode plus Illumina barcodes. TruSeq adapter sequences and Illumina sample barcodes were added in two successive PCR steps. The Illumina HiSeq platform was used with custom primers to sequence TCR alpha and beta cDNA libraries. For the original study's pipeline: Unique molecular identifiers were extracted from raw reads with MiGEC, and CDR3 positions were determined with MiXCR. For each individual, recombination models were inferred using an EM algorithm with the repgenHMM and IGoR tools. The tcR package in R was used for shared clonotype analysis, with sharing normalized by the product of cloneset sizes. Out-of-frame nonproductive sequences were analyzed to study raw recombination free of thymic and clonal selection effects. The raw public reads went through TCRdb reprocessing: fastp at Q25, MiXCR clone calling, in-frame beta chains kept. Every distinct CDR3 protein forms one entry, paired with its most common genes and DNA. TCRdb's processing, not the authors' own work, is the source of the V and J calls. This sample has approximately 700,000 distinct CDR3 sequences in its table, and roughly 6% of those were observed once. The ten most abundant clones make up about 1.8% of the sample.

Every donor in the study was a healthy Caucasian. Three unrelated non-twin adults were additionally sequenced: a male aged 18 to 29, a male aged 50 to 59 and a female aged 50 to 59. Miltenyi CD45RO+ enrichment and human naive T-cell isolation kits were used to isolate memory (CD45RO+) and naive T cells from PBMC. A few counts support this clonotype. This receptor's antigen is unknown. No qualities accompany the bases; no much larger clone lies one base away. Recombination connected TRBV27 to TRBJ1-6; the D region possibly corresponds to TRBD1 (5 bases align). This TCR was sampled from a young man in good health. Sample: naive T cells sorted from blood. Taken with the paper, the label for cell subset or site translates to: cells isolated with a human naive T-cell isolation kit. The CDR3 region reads CASRQDIRNSPLHF. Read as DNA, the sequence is TGTGCCAGCAGACAGGACATTAGGAATTCACCCCTCCACTTT.